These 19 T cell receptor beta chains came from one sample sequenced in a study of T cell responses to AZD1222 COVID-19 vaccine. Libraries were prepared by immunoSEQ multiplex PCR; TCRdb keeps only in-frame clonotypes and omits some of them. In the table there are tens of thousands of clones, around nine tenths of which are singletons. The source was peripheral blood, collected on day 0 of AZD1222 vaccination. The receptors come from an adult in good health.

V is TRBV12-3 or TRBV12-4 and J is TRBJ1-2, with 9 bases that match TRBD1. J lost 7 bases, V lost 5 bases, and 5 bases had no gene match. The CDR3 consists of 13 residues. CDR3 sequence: CASSVDRGAGYTF. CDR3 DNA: TGTGCCAGCAGTGTTGACAGGGGGGCTGGCTACACCTTC.

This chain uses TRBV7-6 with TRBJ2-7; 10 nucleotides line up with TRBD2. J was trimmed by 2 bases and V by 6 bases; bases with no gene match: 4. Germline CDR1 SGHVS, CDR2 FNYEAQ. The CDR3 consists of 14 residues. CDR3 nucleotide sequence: TGTGCCAGCAGTCAGCGGGAGGGAGCCTACGAGCAGTACTTC. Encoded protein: CASSQREGAYEQYF.

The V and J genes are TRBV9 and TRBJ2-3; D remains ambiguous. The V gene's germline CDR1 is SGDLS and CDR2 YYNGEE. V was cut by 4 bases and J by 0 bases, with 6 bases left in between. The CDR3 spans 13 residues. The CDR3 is CASSSSSTDTQYF. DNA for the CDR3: TGTGCCAGCAGCTCATCTAGCACAGATACGCAGTATTTT.

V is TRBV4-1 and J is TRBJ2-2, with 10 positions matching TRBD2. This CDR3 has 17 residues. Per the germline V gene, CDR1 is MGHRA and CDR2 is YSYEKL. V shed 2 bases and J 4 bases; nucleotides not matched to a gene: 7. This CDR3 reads CASSQHSSGSGTGELFF. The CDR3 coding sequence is TGCGCCAGCAGCCAACATTCTAGCGGGAGTGGCACCGGGGAGCTGTTTTTT.

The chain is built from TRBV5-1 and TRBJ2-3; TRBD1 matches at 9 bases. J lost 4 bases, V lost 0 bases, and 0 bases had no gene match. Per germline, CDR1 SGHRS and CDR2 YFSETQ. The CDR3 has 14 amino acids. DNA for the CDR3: TGCGCCAGCAGCTTGGGACAGGGGGCAGATACGCAGTATTTT. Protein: CASSLGQGADTQYF.

CDR3 protein: CASSLVGLSTDTQYF. CDR3 coding DNA: TGTGCCAGCAGCTTAGTGGGGCTGAGCACAGATACGCAGTATTTT. The chain employs TRBV7-9 and TRBJ2-3; D may be TRBD1 (5 bases). Trimming took off 1 base at V and 0 bases at J, with 8 bases between the two ends. Germline V gene lookup returns CDR1 SEHNR and CDR2 FQNEAQ (reference sequence). The length of the CDR3 is 15 residues. Full variable domain (missing parts from reference TRBV7-9 and TRBJ2-3): DTGVSQNPRHKITKRGQNVTFRCDPISEHNRLYWYRQTLGQGPEFLTYFQNEAQLEKSRLLSDRFSAERPKGSFSTLEIQRTEQGDSAMYLCASSLVGLSTDTQYFGPGTRLTVL.

For the CDR3, the DNA is TGTGCCAGCAGTAGAACCGGGACAGGGGGCAGTCAGCCCCAGCATTTT. This gives the protein CASSRTGTGGSQPQHF. V is TRBV27 and J is TRBJ1-5; 12 bases map to TRBD1. Germline V gene sequence: CDR1 MNHEY, CDR2 SMNVEV (reference sequence). This CDR3 spans 16 amino acids. V lost 5 bases, J lost 6 bases, and 8 bases stayed unmatched.

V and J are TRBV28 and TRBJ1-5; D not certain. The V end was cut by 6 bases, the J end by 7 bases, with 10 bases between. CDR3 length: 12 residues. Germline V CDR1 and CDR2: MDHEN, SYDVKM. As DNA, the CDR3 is TGTGCCAGCAGGAGAGGTAACCAGCCCCAGCATTTT. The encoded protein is CASRRGNQPQHF.

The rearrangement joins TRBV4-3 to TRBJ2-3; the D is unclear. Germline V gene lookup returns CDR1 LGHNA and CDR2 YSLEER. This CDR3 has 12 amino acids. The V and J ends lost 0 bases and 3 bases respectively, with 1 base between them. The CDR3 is CASSQETDTQYF. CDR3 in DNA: TGCGCCAGCAGCCAAGAAACAGATACGCAGTATTTT.

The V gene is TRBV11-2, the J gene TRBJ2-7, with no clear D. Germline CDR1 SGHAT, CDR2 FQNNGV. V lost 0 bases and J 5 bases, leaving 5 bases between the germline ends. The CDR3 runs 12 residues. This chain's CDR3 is CASSLDINEQYF. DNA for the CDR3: TGTGCCAGCAGCTTAGATATAAACGAGCAGTACTTC.

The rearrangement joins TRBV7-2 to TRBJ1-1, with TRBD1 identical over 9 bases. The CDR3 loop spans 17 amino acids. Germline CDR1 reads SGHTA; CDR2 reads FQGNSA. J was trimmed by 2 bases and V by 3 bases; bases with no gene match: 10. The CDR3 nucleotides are TGTGCCAGCAGCTTCAGACCTCCACAGGGGGCTAACACTGAAGCTTTCTTT. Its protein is CASSFRPPQGANTEAFF.

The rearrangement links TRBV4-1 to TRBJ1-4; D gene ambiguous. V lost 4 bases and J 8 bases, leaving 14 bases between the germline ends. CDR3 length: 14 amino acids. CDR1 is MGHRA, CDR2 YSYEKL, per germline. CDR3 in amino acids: CASSPSARAEKLFF. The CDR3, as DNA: TGCGCCAGCAGCCCATCTGCGAGAGCGGAAAAACTGTTTTTT.

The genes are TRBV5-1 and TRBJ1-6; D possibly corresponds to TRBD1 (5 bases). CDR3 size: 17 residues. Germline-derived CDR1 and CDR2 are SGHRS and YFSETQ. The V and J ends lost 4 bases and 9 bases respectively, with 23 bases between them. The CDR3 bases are TGCGCCAGCAGCCCCCCGGGGCAAGAGGGTCGGAGTTCACCCCTCCACTTT. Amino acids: CASSPPGQEGRSSPLHF. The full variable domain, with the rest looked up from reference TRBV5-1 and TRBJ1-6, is KAGVTQTPRYLIKTRGQQVTLSCSPISGHRSVSWYQQTPGQGLQFLFEYFSETQRNKGNFPGRFSGRQFSNSRSEMNVSTLELGDSALYLCASSPPGQEGRSSPLHFGNGTRLTVT.

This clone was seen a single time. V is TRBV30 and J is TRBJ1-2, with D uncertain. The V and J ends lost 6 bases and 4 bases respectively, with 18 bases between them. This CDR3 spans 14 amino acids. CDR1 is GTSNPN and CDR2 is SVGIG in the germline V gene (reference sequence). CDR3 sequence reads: CACQRSGSGYGYTF. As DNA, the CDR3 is TGTGCCTGCCAGCGATCGGGGTCCGGCTATGGCTACACCTTC.

The CDR3 sequence: CASSPPTGKDEQFF. CDR3 nucleotide sequence: TGTGCCAGCAGCCCCCCAACCGGGAAGGATGAGCAGTTCTTC. This chain connects TRBV11-3 to TRBJ2-1; weak D call: TRBD2 (5 bases). The CDR3 is 14 residues long. The germline V gene has CDR1 SGHNT and CDR2 YENEEA. V lost 5 bases and J 8 bases, leaving 16 bases between the germline ends.

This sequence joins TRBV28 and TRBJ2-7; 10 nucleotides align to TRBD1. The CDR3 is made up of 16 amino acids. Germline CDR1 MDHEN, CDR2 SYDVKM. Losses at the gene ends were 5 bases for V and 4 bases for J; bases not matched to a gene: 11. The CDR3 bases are TGTGCCAGCAGTATCCTCGGACCGGGACAGGGGTACGAGCAGTACTTC. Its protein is CASSILGPGQGYEQYF.

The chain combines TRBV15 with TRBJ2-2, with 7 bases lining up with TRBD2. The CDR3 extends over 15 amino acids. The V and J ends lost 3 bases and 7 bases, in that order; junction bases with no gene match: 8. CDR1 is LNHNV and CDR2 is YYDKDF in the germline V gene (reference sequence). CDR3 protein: CATSRERPGGGELFF. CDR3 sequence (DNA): TGTGCCACCAGCAGGGAGCGCCCGGGGGGCGGGGAGCTGTTTTTT. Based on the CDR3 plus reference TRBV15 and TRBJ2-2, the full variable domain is DAMVIQNPRYQVTQFGKPVTLSCSQTLNHNVMYWYQQKSSQAPKLLFHYYDKDFNNEADTPDNFQSRRPNTSFCFLDIRSPGLGDTAMYLCATSRERPGGGELFFGEGSRLTVL.

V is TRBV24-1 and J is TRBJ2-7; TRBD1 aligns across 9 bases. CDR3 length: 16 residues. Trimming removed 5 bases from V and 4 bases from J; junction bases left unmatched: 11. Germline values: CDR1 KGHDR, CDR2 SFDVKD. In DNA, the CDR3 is TGTGCCACCAGTGGGCCGGGACAGGGAACCTTATACGAGCAGTACTTC. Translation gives CATSGPGQGTLYEQYF.

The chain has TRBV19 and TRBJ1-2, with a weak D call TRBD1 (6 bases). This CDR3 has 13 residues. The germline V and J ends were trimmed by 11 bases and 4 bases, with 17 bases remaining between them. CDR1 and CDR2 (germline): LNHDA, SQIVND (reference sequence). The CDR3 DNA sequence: TGTGCCTCCGCCGCCGGGACAATCTATGGCTACACCTTC. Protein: CASAAGTIYGYTF.